This T cell receptor (beta chain) was identified during a study of T-cell reconstitution after alpha-beta-depleted transplantation in children. Whole-study findings and limits: T-cell counts and diversity at one year following transplant were attributed mainly to newly produced T cells. Surviving recipient T cells and thymic progenitors accounted for the high day-60 TCRbeta diversity observed in some patients. About two months after transplant, alpha-beta T cells reportedly came from several hundred expanded graft clones.

Unique molecular identifiers were used to barcode this TCRbeta library. Each CDR3 protein gets one entry after TCRdb re-called the PCR reads with MiXCR. The sample consists of almost 600,000 distinct CDR3 sequences, 27% of them appearing once. Germline values: CDR1 LGHDT, CDR2 YNNKEL (reference sequence). CDR3 size: 18 residues. V shed 0 bases and J 7 bases; nucleotides not matched to a gene: 11. A few counts support this clonotype. What it recognizes is unknown. The sequenced sample was PBMCs, obtained before TCRalphabeta/CD19-depleted stem cell transplant. The sequence was obtained from a boy younger than two with Wiskott-Aldrich syndrome, due to receive a stem cell transplant. This chain connects TRBV3-1 to TRBJ2-2; 10 bases fit TRBD2. The CDR3 protein is CASSQDWGLAGVIGELFF. Written as DNA, the CDR3 is TGTGCCAGCAGCCAAGATTGGGGGCTAGCGGGAGTTATCGGGGAGCTGTTTTTT.